A single sample is the source of the 30 T cell receptor beta chains below, sequenced in a study of blood T cell repertoires in COVID-19. Clones were sequenced by immunoSEQ multiplex PCR, and TCRdb holds only the in-frame ones, with some missing. The sample has 130,000 or so clones; around 82% are singletons. Sequencing used peripheral blood. The receptors originated from a man aged 60-69 years with acute or convalescent COVID-19.

This clone has more than one count but fewer than ten. The chain links TRBV9 to TRBJ2-7; 14 positions match TRBD2. The germline CDR1 and CDR2 sequences are SGDLS and YYNGEE. The CDR3 runs to 13 residues. V was clipped by 3 bases and J by 9 bases; unmatched bases: 2. The CDR3 region has the DNA TGTGCCAGCAGCGAGGGACTAGCGGGAGTGCAGTACTTC. This encodes CASSEGLAGVQYF.

The chain links TRBV5-1 to TRBJ1-2; D unresolved. Trimming removed 0 bases at V and 6 bases at J, with 12 bases between. CDR1 is SGHRS and CDR2 is YFSETQ in the germline V gene. The CDR3 sequence is 14 residues long. Here the CDR3 DNA reads TGCGCCAGCAGCTTGGCACTCGGGGAGAATGGCTACACCTTC. It encodes CASSLALGENGYTF.

In the case of this clone: The sample holds other DNA sequences that translate to the same CDR3. This chain uses TRBV7-3 with TRBJ2-2; tentative D call: TRBD2 (7 bases). Per the germline V gene, CDR1 is SGHTA and CDR2 is FQGTGA. The V and J ends lost 5 bases and 1 base respectively, with 26 bases between them. The CDR3 contains 20 residues. The CDR3 region is CASSPRGGTIPTRNTGELFF. CDR3 nucleotide sequence: TGTGCCAGCAGCCCTAGGGGGGGGACAATTCCAACCCGGAACACCGGGGAGCTGTTTTTT.

The genes are TRBV5-4 and TRBJ1-1; D call uncertain. The CDR3 spans 15 residues. CDR1 SGHNT and CDR2 YYREEE come from the germline V gene (reference sequence). Trimming left V 0 bases short and J 1 base short, with 10 bases between. CDR3 DNA: TGTGCCAGCAGCTTGGTCGGTCAGGCGAACACTGAAGCTTTCTTT. It translates to CASSLVGQANTEAFF.

The V call is TRBV19, the J call TRBJ2-2; TRBD1 agrees at 8 bases. V trimming: 3 bases; J trimming: 4 bases; junction bases outside the gene matches: 4. The germline V gene encodes CDR1 LNHDA and CDR2 SQIVND (reference sequence). CDR3 length: 15 residues. The CDR3 here is CASSMGTGVTGELFF. The CDR3 region has the DNA TGTGCCAGTAGTATGGGGACAGGTGTCACCGGGGAGCTGTTTTTT. Based on the CDR3 plus reference TRBV19 and TRBJ2-2, the full variable domain is DGGITQSPKYLFRKEGQNVTLSCEQNLNHDAMYWYRQDPGQGLRLIYYSQIVNDFQKGDIAEGYSVSREKKESFPLTVTSAQKNPTAFYLCASSMGTGVTGELFFGEGSRLTVL.

This clone was seen once. This rearrangement joins TRBV10-1 to TRBJ1-2, with 7 bases lining up with TRBD1. The V gene's germline CDR1 is WNHNN and CDR2 SYGVQD (reference sequence). V lost 5 bases to trimming and J lost 5 bases; unmatched junction nucleotides: 5. This CDR3 comprises 13 residues. CDR3 amino acids: CASSQGVDYGYTF. The CDR3 DNA reads TGCGCCAGCAGTCAGGGGGTCGATTATGGCTACACCTTC.

V usage is TRBV19 and J usage is TRBJ2-6; TRBD2 agrees at 8 bases. The CDR3 loop spans 19 amino acids. V shed 4 bases, J shed 0 bases, and the junction held 11 bases outside the gene matches. Germline V lookup: CDR1 LNHDA, CDR2 SQIVND (reference sequence). The CDR3 nucleotides are TGTGCCAGTAGTACCCCAAGCGGGAGAACCCTCTCTGGGGCCAACGTCCTGACTTTC. This sequence encodes CASSTPSGRTLSGANVLTF.

The chain uses TRBV2 and TRBJ2-7; TRBD2 aligns across 9 bases. This CDR3 region has 15 residues. Germline CDR1 reads SNHLY; CDR2 reads FYNNEI. V lost 3 bases and J lost 4; bases outside the gene matches: 7. CDR3 amino acids: CASSDLSGRRYEQYF. The CDR3 nucleotides read TGTGCCAGCAGTGACCTTAGCGGGAGAAGGTACGAGCAGTACTTC.

This clone was recorded once. Other DNA sequences of this sample code for an identical CDR3. The chain combines TRBV5-1 with TRBJ2-7; TRBD2 matches 11 bases. The ends lost 3 bases at V and 3 bases at J; junction bases unmatched: 2. This CDR3 has 14 residues. Germline CDR1 and CDR2: SGHRS and YFSETQ. The CDR3 DNA reads as TGCGCCAGCAGCTCTCTAGCGGGAGGCTACGAGCAGTACTTC. Encoded protein: CASSSLAGGYEQYF.

This clone showed up just a few times. This chain uses TRBV4-2 with TRBJ1-3; D is undetermined. Germline values: CDR1 LGHNA, CDR2 YNFKEQ. Between the trimmed V and J ends, which lost 0 bases and 0 bases, there was a span of 6 bases. CDR3 length: 15 residues. CDR3 bases: TGTGCCAGCAGCCAAGACAAGAGCTCTGGAAACACCATATATTTT. Protein: CASSQDKSSGNTIYF.

The chain has TRBV18 and TRBJ2-6, with TRBD1 identical over 12 bases. This CDR3 has 17 amino acids. Germline V gene lookup returns CDR1 KGHSH and CDR2 LQKENI. V was pared by 4 bases and J by 2 bases, with 3 bases of the junction left unmatched. CDR3 sequence reads: CASSLGTGGAGANVLTF. The CDR3 DNA reads TGTGCCAGCTCACTTGGGACAGGGGGCGCTGGGGCCAACGTCCTGACTTTC.

This clone was observed once. CDR3 protein: CASSSVAGGEDGYTF. CDR3 nucleotides: TGTGCCAGCAGCTCAGTGGCAGGGGGCGAGGATGGCTACACCTTC. The gene calls are TRBV5-5 and TRBJ1-2, with TRBD1 matching 8 bases. The germline gives CDR1 SGHKS, CDR2 YYEKEE (reference sequence). V trimming: 3 bases; J trimming: 6 bases; junction bases outside the gene matches: 10. The CDR3 totals 15 residues.

V usage is TRBV7-2 and J usage is TRBJ2-7; unclear D gene. Germline-derived CDR1 and CDR2 are SGHTA and FQGNSA. V was trimmed by 5 bases and J by 0 bases, leaving 11 bases between them. The CDR3 has 14 residues. The CDR3 loop is CASSQTQNSYEQYF. The CDR3 nucleotides are TGTGCCAGCAGCCAGACACAGAACTCCTACGAGCAGTACTTC.

In this sample, this clone turned up once. The chain has TRBV15 and TRBJ2-1, with 10 nucleotides matching TRBD2. This CDR3 spans 15 amino acids. CDR1 is LNHNV, CDR2 YYDKDF, per germline (reference sequence). Germline trimming cut 1 base from V and 9 bases from J; bases unmatched to any gene: 6. The CDR3 region has the DNA TGTGCCACCAGCAGAGGGCTAGCGGGAGATGGTGAGCAGTTCTTC. Protein: CATSRGLAGDGEQFF.

This clone came up a few times. V and J are TRBV6-1 and TRBJ1-2, with D possibly matching TRBD1 (5 bases). CDR1 MNHNS and CDR2 SASEGT come from the germline V gene. This CDR3 spans 16 amino acids. Trimming left V 3 bases short and J 4 bases short, with 18 bases between. CDR3 nucleotides: TGTGCCAGCAGTGAGAACGTGGGGCAGCCTCGCTATGGCTACACCTTC. As protein: CASSENVGQPRYGYTF.

The CDR3 DNA is TGTGCCAGTAGTATTAGGGACAGGCCTTCAGATCAGCCCCAGCATTTT. This sequence encodes CASSIRDRPSDQPQHF. This chain uses TRBV19 with TRBJ1-5; 8 bases are shared with TRBD1. This CDR3 has 16 residues. Germline V gene sequence: CDR1 LNHDA, CDR2 SQIVND (reference sequence). With V trimmed by 3 bases and J by 5 bases, 9 bases remained unmatched.

The rearrangement uses TRBV5-4 and TRBJ1-1; D possibly corresponds to TRBD1 (5 bases). CDR1 and CDR2 from the germline V gene are SGHNT and YYREEE (reference sequence). The length of the CDR3 is 15 residues. Trimming cost V 2 bases and J 1 base, with 12 bases left between them. CDR3 nucleotide sequence: TGTGCCAGCAGCTTCGGCAGGGCTTCGAACACTGAAGCTTTCTTT. It specifies CASSFGRASNTEAFF.

Only a few counts were recorded for this clone. The chain couples TRBV12-5 to TRBJ1-6; tentatively, D is TRBD1 (5 bases). V was trimmed by 3 bases and J by 0 bases, leaving 18 bases between them. Germline CDR1 and CDR2: LGHNT and FRNRAP. This CDR3 has 19 amino acids. The CDR3 sequence is CASGLADGSDSSYNSPLHF. The CDR3 DNA follows: TGTGCTAGTGGTTTAGCTGACGGGAGCGACAGCTCCTATAATTCACCCCTCCACTTT.

The chain joins TRBV7-2 to TRBJ2-1; maybe TRBD1 (7 bases). V was trimmed by 1 base and J by 6 bases, leaving 19 bases between them. The CDR3 is made up of 17 amino acids. Germline V CDR1 and CDR2: SGHTA, FQGNSA. The CDR3 spells CASSLEARAGGGNEQFF. The CDR3 DNA reads as TGTGCCAGCAGCTTAGAAGCGAGGGCAGGGGGAGGCAATGAGCAGTTCTTC. Full variable domain (missing parts from reference TRBV7-2 and TRBJ2-1): GAGVSQSPSNKVTEKGKDVELRCDPISGHTALYWYRQSLGQGLEFLIYFQGNSAPDKSGLPSDRFSAERTGGSVSTLTIQRTQQEDSAVYLCASSLEARAGGGNEQFFGPGTRLTVL.

The V and J genes are TRBV27 and TRBJ2-3; 8 nucleotides agree with TRBD2. Germline CDR1 is MNHEY and CDR2 is SMNVEV (reference sequence). Trimming at V came to 7 bases and at J to 5 bases, leaving 14 bases not matched to a gene. The CDR3 extends over 16 amino acids. For the CDR3, the DNA is TGTGCCAGCAATAGACTCGCAACCGGGAGGGGAGATACGCAGTATTTT. This codes for CASNRLATGRGDTQYF.

V gene TRBV12-5 combines with J gene TRBJ1-1, with a weak D call TRBD1 (6 bases). Germline V gives CDR1 LGHNT, CDR2 FRNRAP. V lost 9 bases and J lost 3, with 14 bases in between. The CDR3 length is 13 residues. The CDR3: CASNRAIDTEAFF. For the CDR3, the DNA is TGTGCTAGCAACAGGGCGATAGACACTGAAGCTTTCTTT.

The rearrangement links TRBV24-1 to TRBJ2-6; TRBD1 matches 9 bases. The CDR3 has 18 amino acids. The germline V gene has CDR1 KGHDR and CDR2 SFDVKD. The ends lost 3 bases at V and 2 bases at J; junction bases unmatched: 7. DNA for the CDR3: TGTGCCACCAGTGATAACAGGGGGCTGGACGCTGGGGCCAACGTCCTGACTTTC. It is translated as CATSDNRGLDAGANVLTF.

The V gene is TRBV7-9, the J gene TRBJ1-3; D uncertain. Trimming cost V 2 bases and J 5 bases, with 13 bases left between them. Germline V gene sequence: CDR1 SEHNR, CDR2 FQNEAQ (reference sequence). This CDR3 comprises 15 residues. Written as DNA, the CDR3 is TGTGCCAGCAGCTTAATCACCGGGGAACGAAACACCATATATTTT. This encodes CASSLITGERNTIYF.

As DNA, the CDR3 is TGTGCCAGCAGCACAGGGAATAATTCACCCCTCCACTTT. Translating it yields CASSTGNNSPLHF. The rearrangement uses TRBV11-2 and TRBJ1-6; maybe TRBD1 (6 bases). V was shortened by 5 bases and J by 5 bases, with 7 bases between the two germline ends. The CDR3 is 13 amino acids. Germline V gene data show CDR1 as SGHAT and CDR2 as FQNNGV.

For this clone: This sample includes further DNA sequences coding for the same CDR3. This chain connects TRBV9 to TRBJ1-6; 7 positions match TRBD1. The CDR3 has 14 amino acids. J gave up 8 bases and V 0 bases, and 2 bases lay outside the gene matches. CDR1 SGDLS and CDR2 YYNGEE come from the germline V gene. In DNA form, the CDR3 reads TGTGCCAGCAGCGTAGGACAGGGTTATTCACCCCTCCACTTT. This sequence encodes CASSVGQGYSPLHF.

The chain recombines TRBV6-5 with TRBJ1-5; perhaps TRBD1 as D (5 bases). V shed 4 bases and J shed 2 bases, with 9 bases lying between them. This CDR3 has 14 residues. Germline CDR1 is MNHEY and CDR2 is SVGAGI. The DNA for the CDR3 is TGTGCCAGCAGTTTGGGGGGAGGCAATCAGCCCCAGCATTTT. This sequence encodes CASSLGGGNQPQHF.

The chain uses TRBV19 and TRBJ1-5; D is undetermined. The length of the CDR3 is 13 residues. Germline V gene data show CDR1 as LNHDA and CDR2 as SQIVND (reference sequence). The CDR3 sequence is CASKPGPNQPQHF. CDR3 bases: TGTGCTTCTAAACCGGGTCCGAATCAGCCCCAGCATTTT.

V usage is TRBV19 and J usage is TRBJ2-7, with 8 bases aligning to TRBD1. Germline CDR1 LNHDA, CDR2 SQIVND (reference sequence). This CDR3 has 15 amino acids. The junction had 2 bases not matched to a gene; V was cut back by 1 base and J by 0 bases. The CDR3 protein is CASSIGQGSSYEQYF. The CDR3 DNA follows: TGTGCCAGTAGTATAGGACAGGGGAGCTCCTACGAGCAGTACTTC. The entire variable domain, with the rest obtained from reference TRBV19 and TRBJ2-7, is as follows: DGGITQSPKYLFRKEGQNVTLSCEQNLNHDAMYWYRQDPGQGLRLIYYSQIVNDFQKGDIAEGYSVSREKKESFPLTVTSAQKNPTAFYLCASSIGQGSSYEQYFGPGTRLTVT.

The chain uses TRBV5-6 and TRBJ2-3, with 9 bases that match TRBD1. This CDR3 region has 14 residues. J lost 5 bases, V lost 4 bases, and 5 bases had no gene match. Germline V gives CDR1 SGHDT, CDR2 YYEEEE. CDR3 residues: CASSAGQGLDTQYF. The CDR3 DNA reads TGTGCCAGCAGCGCTGGACAGGGGCTAGATACGCAGTATTTT.

This chain uses TRBV10-2 with TRBJ2-1; D might be TRBD2 (6 bases). The germline CDR1 and CDR2 sequences are WSHSY and SAAADI. The length of the CDR3 is 15 residues. With 2 bases removed from V and 8 bases from J, the gap between germline ends came to 16 bases. CDR3 protein: CASSEGLRVNDEQFF. As DNA, the CDR3 is TGCGCCAGCAGTGAGGGACTAAGAGTAAACGATGAGCAGTTCTTC.